This TCR beta chain was documented in a study of T cell changes during pregnancy in multiple sclerosis. Profiling relied on immunoSEQ multiplex PCR, and the TCRdb table lists in-frame clones only, not all of them. The sample contains roughly 30,000 clones, approximately 90% of which appear only once. Germline V gene lookup returns CDR1 SGHRS and CDR2 YFSETQ. The CDR3 consists of 13 residues. V lost 4 bases and J 3 bases, leaving 10 bases between the germline ends. Here the sequenced sample was CD8+ T cells from peripheral blood mononuclear cells, taken in the second trimester of pregnancy. The genes are TRBV5-1 and TRBJ2-5; no clear D gene. This clonotype originated in a female donor with multiple sclerosis, enrolled in a pregnancy study. The CDR3 DNA is TGCGCCAGCAGCCCGAGGCCCGAAGAGACCCAGTACTTC. Translation gives CASSPRPEETQYF.